This is a list of T cell receptor beta chains from one sample in a study of blood T cell repertoires in COVID-19. TCRdb's copy holds only in-frame clones and misses some; the assay was immunoSEQ multiplex PCR. The sample holds fewer than 250,000 clones, around 80% seen once. Sample: peripheral blood. The receptors here all came from a woman at least 80 years old with COVID-19, enrolled during active disease. The CDR3 runs from the conserved cysteine through the conserved F or W. A D gene is named only where the DNA matches it firmly. Clone sizes are given selectively: once, few, many, or a class where the clone is expanded.

j_call,d_call,clone_size,v_call,cdr3_nt,cdr3_aa
TRBJ2-1,-,once,TRBV6-1,TGTGCCAGCAGTGACCCCGCGGCCTCCTACAATGAGCAGTTCTTC,CASSDPAASYNEQFF
TRBJ2-5,-,-,TRBV5-1,TGCGCCAGCAGCTTGGCACAGAGACAAGAGACCCAGTACTTC,CASSLAQRQETQYF
TRBJ1-2,-,-,TRBV5-6,TGTGCCAGCAGCCCGGGGGGCCAGCTTTACTATGGCTACACCTTC,CASSPGGQLYYGYTF
TRBJ2-3,-,-,TRBV30,TGTGCCTGGAGTCCCTCCGGGGGTACAGATACGCAGTATTTT,CAWSPSGGTDTQYF
TRBJ2-7,TRBD1,-,TRBV5-4,TGTGCCAGCAGCCAGGGACAGGGGGCCGGCGAGCAGTACTTC,CASSQGQGAGEQYF
TRBJ1-2,-,-,TRBV6-5,TGTGCCGCGAAGACACCCCTCTATGGCTACACCTTC,CAAKTPLYGYTF
TRBJ1-2,-,-,TRBV7-2,TGTGCCAGCAGCTTAGTGGGCAGGGCCTATTCGACTTATGGCTACACCTTC,CASSLVGRAYSTYGYTF
TRBJ1-3,-,-,TRBV11-3,TGTGCCAGCAGCTTAGGCAGGGGTCTATGGAACACCATATATTTT,CASSLGRGLWNTIYF
TRBJ2-1,TRBD1,-,TRBV19,TGTGCCAGTAGTTCAGGACAGGGGGCGTTTGTTGAGCAGTTCTTC,CASSSGQGAFVEQFF
TRBJ1-2,TRBD1,-,TRBV5-1,TGCGCCAGCAGCTTGGGGACAGGAGATGGCTACACCTTC,CASSLGTGDGYTF
TRBJ2-6,-,-,TRBV16,TGTGCCAGCGGGGAGAGGTCTGCTGGGGCCAACGTCCTGACTTTC,CASGERSAGANVLTF
TRBJ1-5,TRBD1,-,TRBV18,TGTGCCAGCTCATCTCAGGGGGCCAACAATCAGCCCCAGCATTTT,CASSSQGANNQPQHF
TRBJ1-5,TRBD1,few,TRBV28,TGTGCCAGCACCGGACAGGGGCAATACGGTCAGCCCCAGCATTTT,CASTGQGQYGQPQHF
TRBJ2-1,-,few,TRBV6-5,TGTGCCAGCACCCGGGACAATGAGCAGTTCTTC,CASTRDNEQFF
TRBJ2-3,-,few,TRBV9,TGTGCCAGCAGCGTAGTAGTTGCGGCGACCACCGATACGCAGTATTTT,CASSVVVAATTDTQYF
TRBJ1-1,TRBD1,few,TRBV5-1,TGCGCCAGCAGCCCCGACAGGGGGCCCATGAACACTGAAGCTTTCTTT,CASSPDRGPMNTEAFF
TRBJ1-5,-,-,TRBV5-1,TGCGCCAGCAGCTTGGAGGGGAGGGGAAATCAGCCCCAGCATTTT,CASSLEGRGNQPQHF
TRBJ1-2,-,-,TRBV3-1/TRBV3-2,TGTGCCAGCAGCCAAGATATCCAGGCGCCCAACTATGGCTACACCTTC,CASSQDIQAPNYGYTF
TRBJ2-5,TRBD1,-,TRBV18,TGTGCCAGCTCATCGACATACCAAGACAGGGGGGAGACCCAGTACTTC,CASSSTYQDRGETQYF
TRBJ1-1,-,-,TRBV6-5,TGTGCCAGCAGTTCGACACCCCGCATGAACACTGAAGCTTTCTTT,CASSSTPRMNTEAFF
TRBJ2-6,-,once,TRBV3-1/TRBV3-2,TGTGCCAGCAGCCAAGATCGCAGGGCCTCTGGGGCCAACGTCCTGACTTTC,CASSQDRRASGANVLTF
TRBJ2-5,TRBD2,-,TRBV11-3,TGTGCCAGCAGCGGGGGGGGACAAGAGACCCAGTACTTC,CASSGGGQETQYF
TRBJ2-1,TRBD2,-,TRBV4-1,TGCGCCAGCAGCCAAGCCGGGACTAGCGGATACAATGAGCAGTTCTTC,CASSQAGTSGYNEQFF
TRBJ1-5,-,-,TRBV28,TGTGCCAGCACCCTCCCCATTGGCCAGGGGCCCCAGCATTTT,CASTLPIGQGPQHF
TRBJ1-6,-,-,TRBV7-9,TGTGCCAGCAGCAGCCGCGGACAAGATAATTCACCCCTCCACTTT,CASSSRGQDNSPLHF
TRBJ1-2,TRBD1,once,TRBV12-3/TRBV12-4,TGTGCCAGCAGCGGGACAGGGGGGCGCTACACCTTC,CASSGTGGRYTF
TRBJ1-2,TRBD1,-,TRBV7-8,TGTGCCAGCAGCTTAGAACGGGGGGGACAGACCAGGGGTGGCTACACCTTC,CASSLERGGQTRGGYTF
TRBJ1-1,-,few,TRBV3-1/TRBV3-2,TGTGCCAGCAGCCAAGAGAGCAGGGGGAACACTGAAGCTTTCTTT,CASSQESRGNTEAFF
TRBJ2-3,TRBD2,once,TRBV2,TGTGCCAAGACTAGCCTTGGCGATACGCAGTATTTT,CAKTSLGDTQYF
TRBJ2-4,TRBD1,once,TRBV5-1,TGCGCCAGCAGCTTGGAAATTACGACAGGGGCCAAAAACATTCAGTACTTC,CASSLEITTGAKNIQYF
TRBJ2-7,TRBD2,once,TRBV6-2/TRBV6-3,TGTGCCAGCAGACCTAGCGGGGGCACCTACGAGCAGTACTTC,CASRPSGGTYEQYF
TRBJ2-3,-,-,TRBV7-2,TGTGCCAGCAGCTTAGTCGGGGGGGACAGGGGCACAGATACGCAGTATTTT,CASSLVGGDRGTDTQYF
TRBJ2-1,-,once,TRBV14,TGTGCCAGCAGCCAAAACAGGGTTTCTGGGCAGTTCTTC,CASSQNRVSGQFF
TRBJ2-3,TRBD2,few,TRBV9,TGTGCCAGCAGCATCCCTAGCGGGGTCACAGATACGCAGTATTTT,CASSIPSGVTDTQYF
TRBJ1-1,-,-,TRBV5-4,TGTGCCAGCAGCTCAGAGTTTTTAGGACTGATGAACACTGAAGCTTTCTTT,CASSSEFLGLMNTEAFF
TRBJ2-3,TRBD2,-,TRBV28,TGTGCCAGCAGTTCGTTCGGGGGGGCTAGCACAGATACGCAGTATTTT,CASSSFGGASTDTQYF
TRBJ2-3,-,-,TRBV4-2,TGTGCCAGCAGCCAAGAATGGGGGGGCACAGATACGCAGTATTTT,CASSQEWGGTDTQYF
TRBJ2-5,-,-,TRBV7-2,TGTGCCAGCAGCTTAGGGCGCCTAGGGGCAAGTGAGACCCAGTACTTC,CASSLGRLGASETQYF
TRBJ2-5,TRBD2,-,TRBV13,TGTGCCAGCAGCTTGGGACCGGGACTAGCGGGGGAATCGAGAGAGACCCAGTACTTC,CASSLGPGLAGESRETQYF
TRBJ1-5,-,-,TRBV30,TGTGCCTGGGGAACCCAGGGGAATCAGCCCCAGCATTTT,CAWGTQGNQPQHF
TRBJ1-4,TRBD1,-,TRBV7-9,TGTGCCAGCAGCCGTAGACAGGGCGCAACTAATGAAAAACTGTTTTTT,CASSRRQGATNEKLFF
TRBJ1-4,TRBD1,-,TRBV3-1/TRBV3-2,TGTGCCAGCAGCCAAGGCTCCCCGACAGGGTTCGCTGAAAAACTGTTTTTT,CASSQGSPTGFAEKLFF
TRBJ1-1,-,-,TRBV9,TGTGCCAGCAGCCCCCAGGGTCTGAACACTGAAGCTTTCTTT,CASSPQGLNTEAFF
TRBJ2-2,-,-,TRBV5-4,TGTGCCAGCAGCATGGGACTTCGTAACACCGGGGAGCTGTTTTTT,CASSMGLRNTGELFF
TRBJ2-7,TRBD2,-,TRBV5-1,TGCGCCAGCAGCTTGTTTGTGAGCGGGGGTTCGAGGGAGCAGTACTTC,CASSLFVSGGSREQYF
TRBJ2-5,-,-,TRBV10-1,TGCGCCAGAAGTGGACAGCTTCAAGAGACCCAGTACTTC,CARSGQLQETQYF
TRBJ2-5,TRBD1,-,TRBV19,TGTGCCAGTAGTACCCTACGACAGGGGGCGCGGCAAGAGACCCAGTACTTC,CASSTLRQGARQETQYF
TRBJ1-1,-,-,TRBV7-2,TGTGCCAGCAGCCCTCACCGGGGGTCGAACACTGAAGCTTTCTTT,CASSPHRGSNTEAFF
TRBJ1-3,TRBD1,-,TRBV2,TGTGCCAGCAGGTCAGGGGGCCTCGGAAACACCATATATTTT,CASRSGGLGNTIYF
TRBJ1-5,TRBD1,few,TRBV28,TGTGCCAGCAGACCTCAGGGGGCTGGCAATCAGCCCCAGCATTTT,CASRPQGAGNQPQHF
TRBJ1-2,-,-,TRBV6-5,TGTGCCAGCAGTTACACACAGAACTATGGCTACACCTTC,CASSYTQNYGYTF
TRBJ1-1,-,-,TRBV10-3,TGTGCCATCGGACAGCTGAACACTGAAGCTTTCTTT,CAIGQLNTEAFF
TRBJ2-4,-,-,TRBV28,TGTGCCAGCAGTTTACCACCTAGAATCTCCAAAAACATTCAGTACTTC,CASSLPPRISKNIQYF
TRBJ1-5,-,few,TRBV7-2,TGTGCCAGCAGCTTAGTAAACAATCAGCCCCAGCATTTT,CASSLVNNQPQHF